This TCR beta chain was identified during a study of blood T cell repertoires in COVID-19 (dated by TCRdb to about 2020). In terms of the full investigation: The collaborator samples originated in the United States, Italy and Spain and spanned the acute and convalescent phases of COVID-19. The prospective study material was composed of cDNA or gDNA derived from T cells, B-cell-depleted T cells, or PBMCs. The dataset comprised deeply sampled blood TCRbeta repertoires from subjects exposed to, actively infected with, or recovered from COVID-19. The repertoires were released in a freely available public database intended as a resource for research on the immune response to SARS-CoV-2. Samples were obtained from the ongoing ImmuneRACE study (first 160 participants) and from over a thousand subjects provided by 6 global collaborators. Nearly every sample came with metadata listing a de-identified subject ID, COVID-19 status, age in years and sex. Where available, HLA class I and class II types were obtained from metadata supplied by the sample provider rather than from assay-based typing. General study outcomes and caveats: The quantity of clinical and demographic metadata differed by source and by participant and was supplied without curation.

This clone was counted once. What this receptor recognizes is not known. No clone much larger than this one lies a single base away; base qualities are absent. TCRbeta CDR3 regions were amplified from genomic DNA by means of the immunoSEQ Assay, a bias-controlled multiplex PCR. The paper's processing steps were these. The number of nucleated cells in each sample was estimated by amplification of reference gene primers within the assay. Sequence reads were collapsed and filtered to measure the absolute abundance of every unique TCRbeta CDR3 rearrangement. For each sample, productive Simpson clonality was calculated as the square root of Simpson's diversity index across productive rearrangements. In TCRdb, the immuneACCESS table is reduced to in-frame sequences with V and J assigned. These tables do not hold every clone; where another copy was compared, an unresolved V gene accounts for under half, and the others remain unexplained. D and trimming were read from the DNA, whereas the V and J calls and clone size are those reported in that table. The table for this sample lists approximately 210,000 clones; around four fifths of them were counted only once. The ten most abundant clones make up 0.85% to 0.95% of the sample.

The CDR3 goes from the cysteine to the phenylalanine over 16 residues. The read is trimmed to its CDR3 DNA, 48 bases read in frame from base 1. According to the germline V gene (reference sequence), CDR1 reads MNHEY and CDR2 reads SMNVEV. The trim is 5 bases for V and 2 bases for J, with a gap of 17 bases between the germline ends. One collaborating source in Seattle enrolled patients during active infection and followed them longitudinally through the course of disease. Each collaborating institution followed its own protocols to collect whole blood in K2EDTA tubes. For TCRbeta analysis, collaborators shipped samples in one of three forms: frozen whole blood, isolated PBMCs, or DNA extracted from either of those sample types.

Sample: peripheral blood. The chain employs TRBV27 and TRBJ2-3; TRBD1 is a weak D gene call, 5 bases matching. The sequence was collected from a man aged 55 to 70 with COVID-19, enrolled during active disease. The DNA reads TGTGCCAGCAGTCCTATAAAAACAGGTTACACAGATACGCAGTATTTT. Its protein is CASSPIKTGYTDTQYF.